The next 22 T cell receptor beta chains were all read from a single sample in a study of neurological immune-mediated disorders. MiXCR was run by TCRdb on the 5' RACE reads, yielding one entry per CDR3 protein. The table records 35,000 to 45,000 distinct CDR3 sequences, around an eighth of them present only once. Specimen: PBMCs. The receptors derive from a woman aged 45-65 years with HTLV-1-associated myelopathy (HAM/TSP).

Comments on this clonotype: One end of the junction fails to match germline, which may point to a read error. This rearrangement joins TRBV5-1 to TRBJ2-3; possible D gene TRBD2, 5 bases. The CDR3 is 14 residues long. Germline CDR1 SGHRS, CDR2 YFSETQ. CDR3 protein: CASSFADSIDTQYF. The DNA for the CDR3 is TGTGCCAGCAGCTTTGCGGACTCTATAGATACGCAGTATTTT.

The chain employs TRBV15 and TRBJ2-5, with 8 nucleotides matching TRBD1. Germline V gene lookup returns CDR1 LNHNV and CDR2 YYDKDF (reference sequence). The J segment lost 3 bases and the V segment lost 6 bases, leaving 12 bases of the junction unmatched. The CDR3 contains 16 residues. The CDR3 loop reads CATRKNRGSLKETQYF. The DNA of the CDR3 is TGTGCCACCAGAAAAAACAGGGGGAGCTTAAAAGAGACCCAGTACTTC.

This clonotype was counted at least ten times. The chain joins TRBV27 to TRBJ2-3; TRBD2 is a possible D gene (5 bases). This CDR3 has 16 amino acids. V was clipped by 2 bases and J by 0 bases, with 12 bases between them. Germline CDR1 is MNHEY and CDR2 is SMNVEV (reference sequence). CDR3 region: CASSLMWASSTDTQYF. DNA of the CDR3: TGTGCCAGCAGTTTAATGTGGGCTAGCAGCACAGATACGCAGTATTTT.

This clonotype was picked up many times. The chain carries TRBV18 and TRBJ1-3; D remains unclear. The ends were cut back, 6 bases at V and 2 bases at J, with 11 bases in the middle. The CDR3 runs 14 residues. Germline assignment: CDR1 KGHSH and CDR2 LQKENI. CDR3 loop: CASSPGSAGNTIYF. In DNA form, the CDR3 reads TGTGCCAGCTCTCCCGGCAGTGCTGGAAACACCATATATTTT.

This clonotype has at least ten counts. The chain employs TRBV2 and TRBJ1-6; D is uncertain. Germline CDR1 reads SNHLY; CDR2 reads FYNNEI. Between the trimmed V and J ends, which lost 0 bases and 7 bases, there was a span of 7 bases. This CDR3 contains 14 residues. CDR3: CASSEASRNSPLHF. For the CDR3, the DNA is TGTGCCAGCAGTGAAGCTTCAAGGAATTCACCCCTCCACTTT.

At least ten counts were recorded for this clonotype. J is TRBJ1-3 and V is TRBV4-3, with D possibly matching TRBD1 (5 bases). V was trimmed by 3 bases and J by 5 bases, leaving 20 bases between them. Germline lookup yields CDR1 LGHNA and CDR2 YSLEER. CDR3 length equals 17 residues. CDR3 residues: CASSQARGPRIRNTIYF. In DNA form, the CDR3 reads TGCGCCAGCAGCCAGGCCCGGGGACCGCGGATTAGAAACACCATATATTTT.

Ten or more counts support this clonotype. The chain couples TRBV28 to TRBJ1-1; the D is unclear. The ends were cut back, 2 bases at V and 8 bases at J, with 6 bases in the middle. This CDR3 spans 11 amino acids. Looked up from germline, CDR1 is MDHEN and CDR2 is SYDVKM. The CDR3 protein is CASSLLAEAFF. The CDR3 bases are TGTGCCAGCAGTTTACTGGCGGAAGCTTTCTTT.

This clonotype was recorded many times. The chain joins TRBV7-2 to TRBJ1-2; maybe TRBD1 (5 bases). The germline gives CDR1 SGHTA, CDR2 FQGNSA. The V end lost 4 bases, the J end lost 4 bases, and 13 bases lay between the germline ends. The CDR3 loop spans 14 amino acids. The CDR3 region is CASSSPGALYGYTF. In DNA, the CDR3 is TGTGCCAGCAGCTCTCCCGGGGCCCTCTATGGCTACACCTTC. Using reference TRBV7-2 and TRBJ1-2 for the parts outside the CDR3, the full variable domain is GAGVSQSPSNKVTEKGKDVELRCDPISGHTALYWYRQSLGQGLEFLIYFQGNSAPDKSGLPSDRFSAERTGGSVSTLTIQRTQQEDSAVYLCASSSPGALYGYTFGSGTRLTVV.

This clonotype has at least ten counts. This rearrangement joins TRBV12-5 to TRBJ2-1, with D unresolved. Germline assignment: CDR1 LGHNT and CDR2 FRNRAP. Trimming left V 1 base short and J 12 bases short, with 13 bases between. This CDR3 region has 13 residues. CDR3 in amino acids: CASGLESETGQFF. Here the CDR3 DNA reads TGTGCTAGTGGTTTGGAGTCGGAAACTGGGCAGTTCTTC.

In its sample, this clonotype was seen many times. The V call is TRBV20-1, the J call TRBJ1-6, with TRBD1 as a possible D gene (5 bases). CDR3 length equals 14 residues. The germline CDR1 and CDR2 sequences are DFQATT and SNEGSKA (reference sequence). Trimming left V 5 bases short and J 7 bases short, with 15 bases between. The CDR3 spells CSAGDVGVNSPLHF. The CDR3 DNA follows: TGCAGTGCTGGGGACGTGGGAGTAAATTCACCCCTCCACTTT.

This clonotype was counted many times. The chain recombines TRBV5-5 with TRBJ2-6, with D perhaps matching TRBD1 (6 bases). CDR1 SGHKS and CDR2 YYEKEE come from the germline V gene (reference sequence). The CDR3 contains 16 residues. Trimming removed 0 bases from V and 0 bases from J, with 7 bases in between. CDR3 loop: CASSLDRDSGANVLTF. DNA of the CDR3: TGTGCCAGCAGCTTGGACAGGGACTCTGGGGCCAACGTCCTGACTTTC. Based on the CDR3 plus reference TRBV5-5 and TRBJ2-6, the full variable domain is DAGVTQSPTHLIKTRGQQVTLRCSPISGHKSVSWYQQVLGQGPQFIFQYYEKEERGRGNFPDRFSARQFPNYSSELNVNALLLGDSALYLCASSLDRDSGANVLTFGAGSRLTVL.

This clonotype was counted at least ten times. This sequence joins TRBV7-2 and TRBJ2-1, with D tentatively TRBD2 (5 bases). Germline V gene lookup returns CDR1 SGHTA and CDR2 FQGNSA. V lost 4 bases, J lost 3 bases, and 13 bases lay in between. This CDR3 is built from 15 residues. This CDR3 is CASSSRTYGYNEQFF. CDR3 in DNA: TGTGCCAGCAGCTCCCGGACTTACGGCTACAATGAGCAGTTCTTC.

Ten or more counts support this clonotype. V usage is TRBV5-1 and J usage is TRBJ2-2, with 10 bases lining up with TRBD2. This CDR3 comprises 16 residues. Germline CDR1 reads SGHRS; CDR2 reads YFSETQ. V trimming: 4 bases; J trimming: 6 bases; junction bases outside the gene matches: 9. CDR3 amino acids: CASSLYSGGAAGELFF. The CDR3 nucleotides read TGCGCCAGCAGCCTGTACAGCGGGGGGGCCGCCGGGGAGCTGTTTTTT.

This clonotype was counted many times. The V and J genes are TRBV2 and TRBJ2-7; D perhaps matches TRBD2 (6 bases). The germline CDR1 and CDR2 sequences are SNHLY and FYNNEI. Trimming left V 7 bases short and J 0 bases short, with 16 bases between. This CDR3 spans 15 amino acids. The CDR3 DNA follows: TGTGCCAGCACTGACGGGACTCCTGCCTCCTACGAGCAGTACTTC. Amino acid sequence: CASTDGTPASYEQYF.

This clonotype was seen ten or more times. This chain joins TRBV9 and TRBJ2-1; 12 bases match TRBD2. The CDR3 sequence is 19 residues long. J was trimmed by 2 bases and V by 3 bases; bases with no gene match: 12. Germline lookup yields CDR1 SGDLS and CDR2 YYNGEE. The CDR3 region is CASSAGTSGSGIAYNEQFF. DNA for the CDR3: TGTGCCAGCAGCGCGGGGACTAGCGGGTCAGGAATTGCCTACAATGAGCAGTTCTTC.

The sample holds many counts of this clonotype. The chain carries TRBV5-1 and TRBJ1-1; 11 bases align to TRBD1. This CDR3 has 18 residues. The J segment lost 0 bases and the V segment lost 0 bases, leaving 7 bases of the junction unmatched. Germline assignment: CDR1 SGHRS and CDR2 YFSETQ. DNA for the CDR3: TGCGCCAGCAGCTTGGTCCCGGGACAGGGGGGCGTGAACACTGAAGCTTTCTTT. It encodes CASSLVPGQGGVNTEAFF.

This clonotype was recorded many times. This chain links TRBV29-1 with TRBJ1-1; D is possibly TRBD1 (5 bases). The CDR3 loop spans 14 amino acids. Germline-derived CDR1 and CDR2 are SQVTM and ANQGSEA. V was shortened by 2 bases and J by 0 bases, with 10 bases between the two germline ends. This CDR3 reads CSVESGTVNTEAFF. CDR3 coding DNA: TGCAGCGTTGAATCGGGGACGGTGAACACTGAAGCTTTCTTT.

This clonotype was counted ten times or more. The J gene is TRBJ2-3, the V gene TRBV7-2, with 8 bases lining up with TRBD1. Germline-derived CDR1 and CDR2 are SGHTA and FQGNSA. V gave up 5 bases and J gave up 3 bases; unmatched junction bases: 10. The CDR3 sequence is 16 residues long. CDR3 nucleotide sequence: TGTGCCAGCAGCCCCCCCAGACAGGGGAGGACAGATACGCAGTATTTT. Translated, it gives CASSPPRQGRTDTQYF.

Details on this clonotype: Just one base apart from a much larger clone, this may be a read error. The chain has TRBV6-1 and TRBJ2-3, with D maybe TRBD1 (6 bases). This CDR3 is built from 15 residues. The V end lost 1 base, the J end lost 3 bases, and 11 bases lay between the germline ends. Looked up from germline, CDR1 is MNHNS and CDR2 is SASEGT. CDR3 amino acids: CASSEVHGQTDTQYF. DNA for the CDR3: TGTGCCAGCAGTGAAGTACATGGACAGACAGATACGCAGTATTTT.

This clonotype occurred many times. The genes are TRBV9 and TRBJ2-2, with 13 nucleotides matching TRBD2. V trimming: 4 bases; J trimming: 1 base; junction bases outside the gene matches: 7. Per germline, CDR1 SGDLS and CDR2 YYNGEE. The length of the CDR3 is 18 residues. The CDR3 is CASSITSGGAGNTGELFF. The CDR3, as DNA: TGTGCCAGCAGCATAACTAGCGGGGGGGCCGGGAACACCGGGGAGCTGTTTTTT. Using reference TRBV9 and TRBJ2-2 for the parts outside the CDR3, the full variable domain is DSGVTQTPKHLITATGQRVTLRCSPRSGDLSVYWYQQSLDQGLQFLIQYYNGEERAKGNILERFSAQQFPDLHSELNLSSLELGDSALYFCASSITSGGAGNTGELFFGEGSRLTVL.

This clonotype was seen at least ten times. The J gene is TRBJ2-2, the V gene TRBV5-1; D is uncertain. The V gene lost 0 bases and the J gene lost 3 bases, with 12 bases spanning the gap. Germline V gene sequence: CDR1 SGHRS, CDR2 YFSETQ. The CDR3 extends over 16 amino acids. The CDR3 DNA sequence: TGCGCCAGCAGCTTGGCCGTGAGACTCGACACCGGGGAGCTGTTTTTT. Translation: CASSLAVRLDTGELFF.

In this sample, this clonotype turned up many times. The rearrangement links TRBV7-3 to TRBJ2-1, with D hard to call. V was pared by 1 base and J by 6 bases, with 7 bases between. Germline assignment: CDR1 SGHTA and CDR2 FQGTGA. This CDR3 region has 13 residues. The CDR3 DNA follows: TGTGCCAGCAGCTTAAACCCAGGCAATGAGCAGTTCTTC. The encoded protein is CASSLNPGNEQFF.